The present T cell receptor (beta chain) was sequenced within a study of blood T cell repertoires in COVID-19. Looking at the study overall: Specimens from acute and convalescent COVID-19 originated in the United States, Italy and Spain.

As processed by the authors: For nucleated cells, counts were estimated from reference gene primer amplification. Profiling relied on immunoSEQ multiplex PCR, and the TCRdb table lists in-frame clones only, not all of them. V and J calls and clone size are as listed in that table; D and trimming were resolved from the DNA. The sample yields roughly 110,000 clones, approximately 80% seen once. Germline loops: CDR1 KGHDR, CDR2 SFDVKD. Trimming stripped 3 bases from V and 3 bases from J, with 8 bases between. There are 14 residues in the CDR3. The receptor's source is a woman in her seventies with acute or convalescent COVID-19. Sequenced input: peripheral blood. The V call is TRBV24-1, the J call TRBJ2-1; possibly TRBD2 for D (6 bases). CDR3 sequence: CATSDQGGYNEQFF. As DNA, the CDR3 is TGTGCCACCAGTGATCAGGGAGGCTACAATGAGCAGTTCTTC.